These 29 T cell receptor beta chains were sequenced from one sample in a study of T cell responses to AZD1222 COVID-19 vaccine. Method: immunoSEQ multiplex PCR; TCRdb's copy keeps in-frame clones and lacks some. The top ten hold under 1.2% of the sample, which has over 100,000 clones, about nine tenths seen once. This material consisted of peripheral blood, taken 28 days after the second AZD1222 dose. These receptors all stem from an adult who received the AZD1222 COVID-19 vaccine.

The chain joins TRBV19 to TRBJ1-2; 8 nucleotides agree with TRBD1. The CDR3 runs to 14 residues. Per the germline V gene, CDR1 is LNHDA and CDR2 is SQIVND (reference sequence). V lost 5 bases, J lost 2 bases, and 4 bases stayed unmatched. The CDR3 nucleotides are TGTGCCAGTAGTGGGACAGGTGCAAACTATGGCTACACCTTC. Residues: CASSGTGANYGYTF.

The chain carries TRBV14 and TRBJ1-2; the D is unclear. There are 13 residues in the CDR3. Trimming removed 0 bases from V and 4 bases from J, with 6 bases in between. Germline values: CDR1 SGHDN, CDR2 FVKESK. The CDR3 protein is CASSQDGSYGYTF. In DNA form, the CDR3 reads TGTGCCAGCAGCCAAGATGGGTCCTATGGCTACACCTTC.

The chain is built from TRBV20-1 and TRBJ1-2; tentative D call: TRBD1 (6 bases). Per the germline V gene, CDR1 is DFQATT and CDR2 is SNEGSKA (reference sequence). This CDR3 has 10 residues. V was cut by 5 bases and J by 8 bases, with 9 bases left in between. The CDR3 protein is CSASGVGYTF. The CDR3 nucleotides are TGCAGTGCTTCAGGGGTGGGCTACACCTTC.

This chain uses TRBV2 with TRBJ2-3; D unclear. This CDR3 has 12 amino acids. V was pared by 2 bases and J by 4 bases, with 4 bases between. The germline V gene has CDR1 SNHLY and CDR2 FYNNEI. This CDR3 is CASSEMADTQYF. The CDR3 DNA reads TGTGCCAGCAGTGAAATGGCAGATACGCAGTATTTT.

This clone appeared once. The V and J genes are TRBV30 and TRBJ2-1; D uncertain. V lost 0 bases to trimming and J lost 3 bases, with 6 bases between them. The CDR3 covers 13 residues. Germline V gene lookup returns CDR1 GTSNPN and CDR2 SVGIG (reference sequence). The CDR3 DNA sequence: TGTGCCTGGAGTGTCGGCTACTACAATGAGCAGTTCTTC. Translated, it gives CAWSVGYYNEQFF.

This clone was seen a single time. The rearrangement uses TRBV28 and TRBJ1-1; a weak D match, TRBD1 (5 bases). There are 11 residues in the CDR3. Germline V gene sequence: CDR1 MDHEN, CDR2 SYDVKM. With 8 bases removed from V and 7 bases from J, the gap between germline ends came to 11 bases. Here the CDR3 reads CASRGAIEAFF. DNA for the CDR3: TGTGCCAGCCGTGGGGCGATTGAAGCTTTCTTT. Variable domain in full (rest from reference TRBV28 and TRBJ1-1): DVKVTQSSRYLVKRTGEKVFLECVQDMDHENMFWYRQDPGLGLRLIYFSYDVKMKEKGDIPEGYSVSREKKERFSLILESASTNQTSMYLCASRGAIEAFFGQGTRLTVV.

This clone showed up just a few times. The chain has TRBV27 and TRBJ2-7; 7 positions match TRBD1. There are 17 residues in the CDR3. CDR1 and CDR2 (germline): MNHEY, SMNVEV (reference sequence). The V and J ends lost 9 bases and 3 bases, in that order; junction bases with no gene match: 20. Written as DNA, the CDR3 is TGTGCCAGAACCCTTCCGATTGGCGACAGGGTCCTCTACGAGCAGTACTTC. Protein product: CARTLPIGDRVLYEQYF.

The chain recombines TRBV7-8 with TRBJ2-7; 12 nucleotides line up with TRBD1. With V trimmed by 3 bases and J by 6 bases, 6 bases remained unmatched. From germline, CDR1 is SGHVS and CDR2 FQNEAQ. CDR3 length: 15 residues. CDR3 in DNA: TGTGCCAGCAGCTTGGGGACAGGGGGCTACGGCGAGCAGTACTTC. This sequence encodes CASSLGTGGYGEQYF.

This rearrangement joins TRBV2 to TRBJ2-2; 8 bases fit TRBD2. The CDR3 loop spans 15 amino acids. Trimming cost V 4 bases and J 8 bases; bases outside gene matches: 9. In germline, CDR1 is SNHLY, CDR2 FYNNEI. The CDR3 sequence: CASSGSSGSIGELFF. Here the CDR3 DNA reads TGTGCCAGCAGTGGTTCAAGCGGGAGTATAGGGGAGCTGTTTTTT.

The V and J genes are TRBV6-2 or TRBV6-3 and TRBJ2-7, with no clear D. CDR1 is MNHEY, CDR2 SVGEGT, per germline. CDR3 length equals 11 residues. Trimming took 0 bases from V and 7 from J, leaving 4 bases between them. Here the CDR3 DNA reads TGTGCCAGCAGTTACTCGCGTGAGCAGTACTTC. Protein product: CASSYSREQYF.

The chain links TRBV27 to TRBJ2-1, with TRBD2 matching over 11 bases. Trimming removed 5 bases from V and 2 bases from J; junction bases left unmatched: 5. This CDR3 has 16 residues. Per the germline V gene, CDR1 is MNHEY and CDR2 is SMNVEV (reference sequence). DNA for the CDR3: TGTGCCAGCAGTCCAACTAGCGGGAGTCCCTACAATGAGCAGTTCTTC. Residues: CASSPTSGSPYNEQFF.

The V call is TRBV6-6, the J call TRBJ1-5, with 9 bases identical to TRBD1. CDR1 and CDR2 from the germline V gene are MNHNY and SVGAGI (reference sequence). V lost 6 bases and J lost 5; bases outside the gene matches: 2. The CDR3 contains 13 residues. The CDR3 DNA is TGTGCCAGCAGCCGGACAGGGGATCAGCCCCAGCATTTT. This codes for CASSRTGDQPQHF.

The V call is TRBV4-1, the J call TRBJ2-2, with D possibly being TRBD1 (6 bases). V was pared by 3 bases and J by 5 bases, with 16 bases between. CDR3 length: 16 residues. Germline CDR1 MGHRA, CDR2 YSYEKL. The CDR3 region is CASSHRGDYKTGELFF. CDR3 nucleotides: TGCGCCAGCAGCCACAGGGGAGACTACAAAACCGGGGAGCTGTTTTTT.

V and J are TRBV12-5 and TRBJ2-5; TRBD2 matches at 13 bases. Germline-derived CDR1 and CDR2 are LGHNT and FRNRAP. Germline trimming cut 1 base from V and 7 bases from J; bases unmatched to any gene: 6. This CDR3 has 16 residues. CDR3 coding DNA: TGTGCTAGTGGTTTGGGGACTAGCGGGAGTGGAGGGACCCAGTACTTC. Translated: CASGLGTSGSGGTQYF.

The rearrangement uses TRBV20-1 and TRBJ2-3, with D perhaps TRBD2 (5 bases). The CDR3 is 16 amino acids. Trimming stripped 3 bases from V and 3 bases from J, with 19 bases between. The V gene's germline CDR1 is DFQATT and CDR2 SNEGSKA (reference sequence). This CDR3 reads CSASDPRRFRTDTQYF. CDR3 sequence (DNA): TGCAGTGCTAGTGACCCGAGGAGGTTTAGGACAGATACGCAGTATTTT.

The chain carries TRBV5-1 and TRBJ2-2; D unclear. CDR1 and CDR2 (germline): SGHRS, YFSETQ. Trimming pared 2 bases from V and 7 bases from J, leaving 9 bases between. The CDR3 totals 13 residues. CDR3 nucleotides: TGCGCCAGCAGCTTTGTCCAAGGCGGGGAGCTGTTTTTT. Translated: CASSFVQGGELFF.

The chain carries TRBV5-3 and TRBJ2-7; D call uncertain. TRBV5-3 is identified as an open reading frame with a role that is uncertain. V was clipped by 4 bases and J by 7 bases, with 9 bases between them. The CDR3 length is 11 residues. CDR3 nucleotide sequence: TGTGCCAGAAGCCAGACCCCTGAGCAGTACTTC. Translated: CARSQTPEQYF.

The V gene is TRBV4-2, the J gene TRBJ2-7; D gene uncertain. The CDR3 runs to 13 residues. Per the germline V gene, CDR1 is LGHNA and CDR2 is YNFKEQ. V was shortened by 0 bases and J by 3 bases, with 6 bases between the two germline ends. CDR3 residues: CASSQDRNYEQYF. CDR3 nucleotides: TGTGCCAGCAGCCAAGACAGAAACTACGAGCAGTACTTC.

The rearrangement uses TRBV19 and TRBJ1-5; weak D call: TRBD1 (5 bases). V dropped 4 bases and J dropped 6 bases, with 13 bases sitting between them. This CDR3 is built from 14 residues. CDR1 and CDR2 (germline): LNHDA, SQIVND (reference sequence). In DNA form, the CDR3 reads TGTGCCAGTAGTACTACCCGGGACGGTCAGCCCCAGCATTTT. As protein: CASSTTRDGQPQHF.

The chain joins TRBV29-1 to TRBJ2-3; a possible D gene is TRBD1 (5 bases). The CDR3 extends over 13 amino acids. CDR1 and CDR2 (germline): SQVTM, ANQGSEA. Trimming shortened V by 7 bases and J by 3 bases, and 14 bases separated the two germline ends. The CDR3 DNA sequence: TGCAGCGCCTACAGGATCAGGACAGATACGCAGTATTTT. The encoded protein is CSAYRIRTDTQYF.

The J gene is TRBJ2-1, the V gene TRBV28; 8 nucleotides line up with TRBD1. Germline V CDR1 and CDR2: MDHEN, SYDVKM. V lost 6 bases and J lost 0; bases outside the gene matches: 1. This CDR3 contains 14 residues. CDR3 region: CASRTGGSYNEQFF. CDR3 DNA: TGTGCCAGCAGAACAGGGGGCTCCTACAATGAGCAGTTCTTC. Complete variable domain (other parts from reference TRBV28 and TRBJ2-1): DVKVTQSSRYLVKRTGEKVFLECVQDMDHENMFWYRQDPGLGLRLIYFSYDVKMKEKGDIPEGYSVSREKKERFSLILESASTNQTSMYLCASRTGGSYNEQFFGPGTRLTVL.

The DNA of the CDR3 is TGCAGTGCTAGTGAACTCCCTAACGAGCAGTACTTC. This gives the protein CSASELPNEQYF. The V call is TRBV20-1, the J call TRBJ2-7, with unresolved D. The CDR3 covers 12 residues. Germline assignment: CDR1 DFQATT and CDR2 SNEGSKA (reference sequence). V was shortened by 3 bases and J by 5 bases, with 11 bases between the two germline ends.

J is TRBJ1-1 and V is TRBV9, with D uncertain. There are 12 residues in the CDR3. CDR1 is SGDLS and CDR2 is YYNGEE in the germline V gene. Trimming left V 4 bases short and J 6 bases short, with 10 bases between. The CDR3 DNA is TGTGCCAGCAGCCCCCTTATCTCTGAAGCTTTCTTT. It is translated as CASSPLISEAFF. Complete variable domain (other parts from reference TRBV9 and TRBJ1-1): DSGVTQTPKHLITATGQRVTLRCSPRSGDLSVYWYQQSLDQGLQFLIQYYNGEERAKGNILERFSAQQFPDLHSELNLSSLELGDSALYFCASSPLISEAFFGQGTRLTVV.

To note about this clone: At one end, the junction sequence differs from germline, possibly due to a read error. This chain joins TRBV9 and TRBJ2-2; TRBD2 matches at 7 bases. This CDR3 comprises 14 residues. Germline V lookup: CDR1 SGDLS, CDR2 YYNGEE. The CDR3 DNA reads TGTGCCAGCACCGTATGGGGGGGAGCCGGGGAGCTGTTTTTT. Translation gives CASTVWGGAGELFF. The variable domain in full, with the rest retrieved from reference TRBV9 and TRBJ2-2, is DSGVTQTPKHLITATGQRVTLRCSPRSGDLSVYWYQQSLDQGLQFLIQYYNGEERAKGNILERFSAQQFPDLHSELNLSSLELGDSALYFCASTVWGGAGELFFGEGSRLTVL.

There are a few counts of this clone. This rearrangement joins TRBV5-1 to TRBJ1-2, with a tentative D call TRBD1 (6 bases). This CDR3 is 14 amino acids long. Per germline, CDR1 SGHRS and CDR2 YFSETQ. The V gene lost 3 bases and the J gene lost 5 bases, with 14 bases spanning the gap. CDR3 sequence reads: CASSSGTPLYGYTF. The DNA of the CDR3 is TGCGCCAGCAGCTCGGGGACACCACTGTATGGCTACACCTTC.

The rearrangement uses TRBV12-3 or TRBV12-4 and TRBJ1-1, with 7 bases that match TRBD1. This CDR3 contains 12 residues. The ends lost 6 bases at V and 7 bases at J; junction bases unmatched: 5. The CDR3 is CASRTRQGEAFF. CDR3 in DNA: TGTGCCAGCAGGACCCGACAGGGTGAAGCTTTCTTT.

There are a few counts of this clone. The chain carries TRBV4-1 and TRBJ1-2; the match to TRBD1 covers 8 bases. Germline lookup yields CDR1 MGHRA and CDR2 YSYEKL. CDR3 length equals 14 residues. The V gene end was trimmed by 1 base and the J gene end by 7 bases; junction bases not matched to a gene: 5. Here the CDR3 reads CASSQGTGKSGYTF. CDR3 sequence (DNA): TGCGCCAGCAGCCAAGGGACAGGGAAATCTGGCTACACCTTC.

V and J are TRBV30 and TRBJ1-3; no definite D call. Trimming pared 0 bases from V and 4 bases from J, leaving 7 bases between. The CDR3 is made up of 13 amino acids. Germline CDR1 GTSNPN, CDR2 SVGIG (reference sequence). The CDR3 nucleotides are TGTGCCTGGAGTGTCTTCATCGGAAACACCATATATTTT. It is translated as CAWSVFIGNTIYF. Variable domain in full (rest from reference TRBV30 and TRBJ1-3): SQTIHQWPATLVQPVGSPLSLECTVEGTSNPNLYWYRQAAGRGLQLLFYSVGIGQISSEVPQNLSASRPQDRQFILSSKKLLLSDSGFYLCAWSVFIGNTIYFGEGSWLTVV.

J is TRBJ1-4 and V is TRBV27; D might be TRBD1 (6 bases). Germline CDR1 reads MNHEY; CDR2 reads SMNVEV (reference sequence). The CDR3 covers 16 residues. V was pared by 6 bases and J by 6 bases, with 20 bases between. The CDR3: CASSFGLQGVDEKLFF. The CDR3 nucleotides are TGTGCCAGCAGCTTTGGATTACAGGGAGTTGATGAAAAACTGTTTTTT. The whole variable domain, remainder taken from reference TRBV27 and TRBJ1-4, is EAQVTQNPRYLITVTGKKLTVTCSQNMNHEYMSWYRQDPGLGLRQIYYSMNVEVTDKGDVPEGYKVSRKEKRNFPLILESPSPNQTSLYFCASSFGLQGVDEKLFFGSGTQLSVL.